This T cell receptor (beta chain) came from a study of shared clonotypes between healthy human individuals. Data came from immunoSEQ multiplex PCR; TCRdb stores just in-frame clones and leaves some out. The repertoire includes approximately 2.5 million clones, 80% to 95% of them detected once, and more than 0.35% sits in the top ten. Germline V gives CDR1 SGHTA, CDR2 FQGNSA. This CDR3 is built from 14 residues. The V end was cut by 5 bases, the J end by 5 bases, with 15 bases between. The origin of this receptor is a man younger than 35 in good health. Some clones in this sample may be carry-over from other donors' samples. V is TRBV7-2 and J is TRBJ2-5; a weak D match, TRBD2 (6 bases). The specimen was naive CD4+ T cells from PBMCs. Subset denoted: CD45RA+ positively selected. The CDR3 loop is CASSEIGGYETQYF. For the CDR3, the DNA is TGTGCCAGCAGCGAGATCGGGGGTTACGAGACCCAGTACTTC.